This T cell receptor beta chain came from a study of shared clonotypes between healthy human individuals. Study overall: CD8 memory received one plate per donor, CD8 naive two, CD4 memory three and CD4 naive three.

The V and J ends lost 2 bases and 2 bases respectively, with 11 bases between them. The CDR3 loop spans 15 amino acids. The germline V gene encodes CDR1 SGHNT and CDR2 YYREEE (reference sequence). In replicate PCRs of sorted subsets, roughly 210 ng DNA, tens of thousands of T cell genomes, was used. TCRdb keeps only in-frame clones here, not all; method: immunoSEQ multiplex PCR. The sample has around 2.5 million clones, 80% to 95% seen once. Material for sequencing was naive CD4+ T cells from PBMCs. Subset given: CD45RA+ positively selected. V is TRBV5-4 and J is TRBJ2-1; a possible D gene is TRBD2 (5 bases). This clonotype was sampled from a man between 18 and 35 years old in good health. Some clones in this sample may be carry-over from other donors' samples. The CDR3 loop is CASSFQHGAYNEQFF. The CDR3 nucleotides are TGTGCCAGCAGCTTTCAGCACGGGGCCTACAATGAGCAGTTCTTC.